This T cell receptor beta chain comes out of a study of T cells in tuberculosis. General study results and limits: Active tuberculosis alpha repertoires lay closer to GMM-specific TCRs than controls'.

CDR1 and CDR2 from the germline V gene are SGHVS and FNYEAQ. The V gene end was trimmed by 5 bases and the J gene end by 6 bases; junction bases not matched to a gene: 12. The CDR3 extends over 15 amino acids. Each clinical donor contributed on average roughly 100,000 T cells from unsorted cryopreserved PBMC. For this clone: As yet, its antigen is unknown.

TCRdb keeps only in-frame clones here, not all; method: immunoSEQ multiplex PCR. The table lists some 31,000 clones, more than 85% of them singletons. Sequences were obtained from PBMCs. The TCR was taken from a donor aged 10 to 29 with latent tuberculosis or without tuberculosis infection. This chain links TRBV7-6 with TRBJ2-7; 8 bases align to TRBD2. As DNA, the CDR3 is TGTGCCAGCAGCCTCGGGGGGGGAGGGTCAGGCGAGCAGTACTTC. As protein: CASSLGGGGSGEQYF.